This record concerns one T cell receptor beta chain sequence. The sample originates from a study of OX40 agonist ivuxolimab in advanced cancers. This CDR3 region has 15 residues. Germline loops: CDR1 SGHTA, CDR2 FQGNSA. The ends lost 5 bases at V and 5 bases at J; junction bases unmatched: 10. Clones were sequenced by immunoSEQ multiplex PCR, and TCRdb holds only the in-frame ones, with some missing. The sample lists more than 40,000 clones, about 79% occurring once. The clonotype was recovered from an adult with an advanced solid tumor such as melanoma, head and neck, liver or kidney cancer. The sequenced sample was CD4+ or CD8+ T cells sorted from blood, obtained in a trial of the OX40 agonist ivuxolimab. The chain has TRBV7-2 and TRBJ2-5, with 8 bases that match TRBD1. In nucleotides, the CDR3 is TGTGCCAGCAGCCGGGGACAGGTCTTCTGGGAGACCCAGTACTTC. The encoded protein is CASSRGQVFWETQYF.